This T cell receptor beta chain was recorded in a study of early T cells in non-severe SARS-CoV-2 infection. Overall study context: The study sequenced bulk RNA from unsorted whole blood, with chains unpaired. Study-level points and caveats: The VDJdb matching leaned toward anti-spike CD8 responses and overlooked private and CD4 specificities.

The CDR3 has 12 residues. With 2 bases removed from V and 3 bases from J, the gap between germline ends came to 2 bases. Germline values: CDR1 SEHNR, CDR2 FQNEAQ (reference sequence). Unique molecular identifiers (one per individual cDNA molecule) were attached. One entry per CDR3 protein results from TCRdb running MiXCR on the 5' RACE reads. The sample includes roughly 110,000 distinct CDR3 sequences, roughly 10% of them seen just once. This clonotype has a count of ten or more. The antigen remains undetermined. Source material: whole blood. The TCR was taken from an adult who was a healthcare worker with PCR-confirmed SARS-CoV-2 infection or an uninfected control (not recorded which). This chain links TRBV7-9 with TRBJ1-5; D is ambiguous. Here the CDR3 DNA reads TGTGCCAGCAGCTTACCCAATCAGCCCCAGCATTTT. Translating gives CASSLPNQPQHF.